These T cell receptor beta chains were read from a single sample in a study of cytomegalovirus exposure and HLA in healthy donors. This table comes from immunoSEQ multiplex PCR, and its TCRdb copy is limited to in-frame clones, with some not included. Of about 200,000 clones listed, about four fifths are singletons. Sequencing was performed on PBMCs. The receptors were sampled from a male donor in good health and CMV-seropositive. CDR3s include the opening cysteine and the closing phenylalanine or tryptophan. Fields, in order: clone size, J gene, D gene, V gene, CDR3 protein, CDR3 DNA. A D gene is named only where the DNA matches it firmly. Size is stated for part of the rows, as once, few or many counts, or as a class when the clone is expanded.

clone size: .; J gene: TRBJ1-4; D gene: .; V gene: TRBV19; CDR3 protein: CASSSGTFATNEKLFF; CDR3 DNA: TGTGCCAGTAGTTCCGGGACTTTTGCAACTAATGAAAAACTGTTTTTT
clone size: .; J gene: TRBJ2-7; D gene: .; V gene: TRBV7-2; CDR3 protein: CASSPEVGEQYF; CDR3 DNA: TGTGCCAGCAGCCCCGAGGTCGGCGAGCAGTACTTC
clone size: .; J gene: TRBJ1-6; D gene: TRBD1; V gene: TRBV9; CDR3 protein: CASSTRGQGDSPLHF; CDR3 DNA: TGTGCCAGCAGCACCCGGGGACAGGGGGATTCACCCCTCCACTTT
clone size: .; J gene: TRBJ2-1; D gene: TRBD2; V gene: TRBV5-6; CDR3 protein: CASSRASGGYNEQFF; CDR3 DNA: TGTGCCAGCAGTAGGGCTAGCGGGGGGTACAATGAGCAGTTCTTC
clone size: few; J gene: TRBJ2-7; D gene: .; V gene: TRBV7-2; CDR3 protein: CASSPRAYEQYF; CDR3 DNA: TGTGCCAGCAGCCCGCGTGCTTACGAGCAGTACTTC
clone size: .; J gene: TRBJ2-5; D gene: TRBD1; V gene: TRBV6-6; CDR3 protein: CASRRQGLGETQYF; CDR3 DNA: TGTGCCAGCAGACGACAGGGGCTGGGAGAGACCCAGTACTTC
clone size: .; J gene: TRBJ2-3; D gene: TRBD2; V gene: TRBV4-3; CDR3 protein: CASSQVLIAGVMAQYF; CDR3 DNA: TGCGCCAGCAGCCAAGTATTAATAGCGGGAGTTATGGCGCAGTATTTT
clone size: few; J gene: TRBJ1-5; D gene: TRBD1; V gene: TRBV2; CDR3 protein: CASSELHVLEGTGHNQPQHF; CDR3 DNA: TGTGCCAGCAGTGAACTTCATGTTCTCGAGGGGACAGGACACAATCAGCCCCAGCATTTT
clone size: .; J gene: TRBJ1-4; D gene: TRBD1; V gene: TRBV11-2; CDR3 protein: CASSKGQGVNEKLFF; CDR3 DNA: TGTGCCAGCAGCAAAGGACAGGGAGTGAATGAAAAACTGTTTTTT
clone size: .; J gene: TRBJ2-7; D gene: .; V gene: TRBV6-5; CDR3 protein: CASSYSMEDYEQYF; CDR3 DNA: TGTGCCAGCAGTTACTCGATGGAGGATTACGAGCAGTACTTC
clone size: .; J gene: TRBJ2-7; D gene: .; V gene: TRBV7-2; CDR3 protein: CASSGGLLRLYF; CDR3 DNA: TGTGCCAGCAGCGGGGGCCTCCTACGCCTTTACTTC
clone size: .; J gene: TRBJ2-3; D gene: .; V gene: TRBV5-4; CDR3 protein: CASTSSGWVDTQYF; CDR3 DNA: TGTGCCAGCACGTCGAGCGGCTGGGTAGATACGCAGTATTTT
clone size: .; J gene: TRBJ2-1; D gene: .; V gene: TRBV5-1; CDR3 protein: CASSLLGGSYNEQFF; CDR3 DNA: TGCGCCAGCAGCCTTCTAGGGGGATCTTATAATGAGCAGTTCTTC
clone size: .; J gene: TRBJ2-2; D gene: .; V gene: TRBV5-6; CDR3 protein: CASSGETGTTYTGELFF; CDR3 DNA: TGTGCCAGCAGCGGGGAGACCGGGACAACTTACACCGGGGAGCTGTTTTTT
clone size: .; J gene: TRBJ2-7; D gene: TRBD1; V gene: TRBV6-5; CDR3 protein: CASSYDAGQGAYEQYF; CDR3 DNA: TGTGCCAGCAGTTACGATGCGGGTCAGGGGGCTTACGAGCAGTACTTC
clone size: few; J gene: TRBJ2-7; D gene: .; V gene: TRBV9; CDR3 protein: CASSVDSGYEQYF; CDR3 DNA: TGTGCCAGCAGCGTCGATAGTGGCTACGAGCAGTACTTC
clone size: .; J gene: TRBJ1-2; D gene: .; V gene: TRBV5-1; CDR3 protein: CASSLNTGEDGYTF; CDR3 DNA: TGCGCCAGCAGCTTGAATACCGGAGAAGATGGCTACACCTTC
clone size: few; J gene: TRBJ1-1; D gene: .; V gene: TRBV18; CDR3 protein: CASSPNLNGVEAFF; CDR3 DNA: TGTGCCAGCTCACCAAATTTAAACGGTGTTGAAGCTTTCTTT